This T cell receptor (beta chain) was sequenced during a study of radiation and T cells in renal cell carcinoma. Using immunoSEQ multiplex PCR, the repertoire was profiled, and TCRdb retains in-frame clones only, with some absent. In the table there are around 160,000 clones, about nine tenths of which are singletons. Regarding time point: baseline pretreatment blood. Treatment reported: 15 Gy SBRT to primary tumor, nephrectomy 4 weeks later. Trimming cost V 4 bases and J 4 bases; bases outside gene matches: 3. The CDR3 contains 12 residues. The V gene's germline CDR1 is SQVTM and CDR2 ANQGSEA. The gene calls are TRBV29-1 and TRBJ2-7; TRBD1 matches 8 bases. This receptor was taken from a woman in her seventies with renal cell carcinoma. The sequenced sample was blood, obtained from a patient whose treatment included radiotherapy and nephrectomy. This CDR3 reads CSVAQGAYEQYF. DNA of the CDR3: TGCAGCGTTGCCCAGGGGGCTTACGAGCAGTACTTC.